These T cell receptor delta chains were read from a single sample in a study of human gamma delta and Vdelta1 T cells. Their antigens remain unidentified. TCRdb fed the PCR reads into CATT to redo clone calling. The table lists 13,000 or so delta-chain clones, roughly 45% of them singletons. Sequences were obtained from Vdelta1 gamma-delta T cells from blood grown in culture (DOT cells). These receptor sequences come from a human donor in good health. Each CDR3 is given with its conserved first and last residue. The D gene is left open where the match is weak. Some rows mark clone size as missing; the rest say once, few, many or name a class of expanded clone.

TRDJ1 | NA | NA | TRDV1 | TGTGCTCTTGGGGAAAAGCGCCTACGTAGCCCCGAGAGGGTGGCTGGATTCTCGACCACGAGAGGCACCGATAAACTCATCTTT | CALGEKRLRSPERVAGFSTTRGTDKLIF
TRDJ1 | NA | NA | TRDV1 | TGTGCTCTTGGGGAACTAGTCCCTTCCCCTGGCCGGGGGAGGGTCTACACCGATAAACTCATCTTT | CALGELVPSPGRGRVYTDKLIF
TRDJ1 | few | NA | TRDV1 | TGTGCTCTTGGGGAATTTGGGAACACCGATAAACTCATCTTT | CALGEFGNTDKLIF
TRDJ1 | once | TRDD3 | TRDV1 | TGTGCTCTTGGGAACTGCCCGCGTACTGGGGGATCGTACACCGATAAACTCATCTTT | CALGNCPRTGGSYTDKLIF
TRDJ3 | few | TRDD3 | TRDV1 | TGTGCTCTTGGGGAACCTCCTTCTGGGGGATGGTTAAGCTCCTGGGACACCCGACAGATGTTTTTC | CALGEPPSGGWLSSWDTRQMFF
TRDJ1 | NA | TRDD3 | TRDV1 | TGTGCTCTTGGGGAACTTTTTCTCCTGGGGGAACAACCGTACACCGATAAACTCATCTTT | CALGELFLLGEQPYTDKLIF
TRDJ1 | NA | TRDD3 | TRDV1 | TGTGCTCTTGGGGAACTAGACCGTAATTCCTGCCCCGTACTGGGGGATATTGGTGACACCGATAAACTCATCTTT | CALGELDRNSCPVLGDIGDTDKLIF
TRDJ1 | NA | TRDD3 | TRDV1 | TGTGCTCTTGGGCCGACTTCCCCCCATACTGGGGGATATTCACCCGATAAACTCATCTTT | CALGPTSPHTGGYSPDKLIF
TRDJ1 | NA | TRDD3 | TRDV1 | TGTGCTCTTGGGGAAATTAAGGGGACTACCCTACTGGGGGACCCCTCGGGTCTCATCTTT | CALGEIKGTTLLGDPSGLIF
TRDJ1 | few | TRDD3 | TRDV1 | TGTGCTCTTACATTGGGGGAGTCGAAGAAACTCATCTTT | CALTLGESKKLIF
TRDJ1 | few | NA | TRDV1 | TGTGCTCTTGGGGAACCGGATAACCTCTTCCCCCACTTCGATAAACTCATCTTT | CALGEPDNLFPHFDKLIF
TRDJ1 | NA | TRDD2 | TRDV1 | TGTGCTCTTGGCCCTACCCCCCCTTCCTACCCTTCTGGGAACACCGATAAACTCATCTTT | CALGPTPPSYPSGNTDKLIF
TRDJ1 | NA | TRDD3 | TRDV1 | TGTGCTCTTGGGGAACTGCACCCGGTTGGGGGATACGCACCACCCAACACCGATAAACTCATCTTT | CALGELHPVGGYAPPNTDKLIF
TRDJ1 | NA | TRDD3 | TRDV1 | TGTGCTCTTGGATTCGGGGGCGAACGCCCGACGTTTACTGGGGATACGGGGTTTCACACCGATAAACTCATCTTT | CALGFGGERPTFTGDTGFHTDKLIF
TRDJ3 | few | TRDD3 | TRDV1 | TGTGCTCTTGGGGAATCTGCCTACTCGGTACTGGGGGATATATCTAAAAAAAGCTCCTGGGACACCCGACAGATGTTTTTC | CALGESAYSVLGDISKKSSWDTRQMFF
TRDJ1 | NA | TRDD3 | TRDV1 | TGTGCTCTCTTGAACGTCCCAATACTGGGGATGCGGTACACCGATAAACTCATCTTT | CALLNVPILGMRYTDKLIF
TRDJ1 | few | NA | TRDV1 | TGTGCTCTTGGAGATTCGGTGGGAACTAAAATTTTAACCGATAAACTCATCTTT | CALGDSVGTKILTDKLIF
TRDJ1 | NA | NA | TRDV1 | TGTGCTCTTGGGGGCGAGCCCCTTCCTTCCGGGGATAAGTACACCGATAAACTCATCTTT | CALGGEPLPSGDKYTDKLIF
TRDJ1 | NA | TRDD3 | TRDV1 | TGTGCTCTTGGGGGTTGTTCGGGCTTCCAACTACTGGGGGATATCCGCGAGCCGAGAAGCACCGATAAACTCATCTTT | CALGGCSGFQLLGDIREPRSTDKLIF
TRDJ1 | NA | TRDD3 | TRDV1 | TGTGCTCTTGGGGAATCTCTCCATGCACCTTCGCCTGTCGTACTGGGGGCCCAGAGCACCGATAAACTCATCTTT | CALGESLHAPSPVVLGAQSTDKLIF
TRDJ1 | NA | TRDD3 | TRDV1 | TGTGCTCTTGGGGAACTAGGGGCCTTCCCACAACCAGGCAAAGGGGATACGCCCGATAAACTCATCTTT | CALGELGAFPQPGKGDTPDKLIF
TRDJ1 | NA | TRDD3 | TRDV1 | TGTGCTCTTGGGGAACTGCACTACACCCCGAGCTCCTATACTGGGGCCTTTGGAAAACTCATCTTT | CALGELHYTPSSYTGAFGKLIF
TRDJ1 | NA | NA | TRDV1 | TGTGCTCTTGGGGATTTAACTGGAGGGGAGTACACCGCTAAACTCATCTTT | CALGDLTGGEYTAKLIF
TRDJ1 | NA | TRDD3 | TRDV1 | TGTGCTCTTGGGGCACCCCCCCTTCTGTTACTGGGGGATATGAGGCCGGCCGATAAACTCATCTTT | CALGAPPLLLLGDMRPADKLIF
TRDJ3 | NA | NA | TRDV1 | TGTGCTCTTGGGGAGACCTACTCTGATACGGACTGGGACACCCGACAGATGTTTTTC | CALGETYSDTDWDTRQMFF
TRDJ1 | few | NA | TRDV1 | TGTGCTCTTGGGGAACGGTCTTCCTACCTCCCTGGGGGATTCGGCACCGATAAACTCATCTTT | CALGERSSYLPGGFGTDKLIF
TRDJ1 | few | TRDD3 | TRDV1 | TGTGCTCTTGGGGAGTCTTCCTACGCCTACTGGGGGATACGCCCCGATAAACTCATCTTT | CALGESSYAYWGIRPDKLIF
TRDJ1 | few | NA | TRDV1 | TGTGCTCTTGGGGAACGAATGCACTCTCTCGGTAAAACCGATAAACTCATCTTT | CALGERMHSLGKTDKLIF
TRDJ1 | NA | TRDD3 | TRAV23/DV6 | TGTGCAGCCCTCAAGCATCTACGTCTTGGGACTGGGGGATATGAGGGCACCGATAAACTCATCTTT | CAALKHLRLGTGGYEGTDKLIF
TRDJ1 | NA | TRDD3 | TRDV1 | TGTGCTCTTGGGGAATCTCACTACCCCTTCGGATTTAAAAATGGGGGATACGCTTCCTACACCGATAAACTCATCTTT | CALGESHYPFGFKNGGYASYTDKLIF
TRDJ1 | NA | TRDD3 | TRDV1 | TGTGCTCTTGGGGAAAAGAGGGATACGGCCGATAAACTCATCTTT | CALGEKRDTADKLIF
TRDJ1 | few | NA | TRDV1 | TGTGCTCTTGGGGAACTTTCTTCCTCTTTGAGGGAGATTTACACCGATAAACTCATCTTT | CALGELSSSLREIYTDKLIF
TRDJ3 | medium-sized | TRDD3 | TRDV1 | TGTGCTCTTGGGGAACTCTTCTACCCCGGGGGATACGGTGGCGCCCGACAGATGTTTTTC | CALGELFYPGGYGGARQMFF
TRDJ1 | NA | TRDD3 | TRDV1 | TGTGCTCTTGGGGAAGACTCCCCCTACGCGTCAAGGGGGGGATACGCGGGATGTGCCGATAAACTCATCTTT | CALGEDSPYASRGGYAGCADKLIF
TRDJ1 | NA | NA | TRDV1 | TGTGCTCTTGGGGACCCCCCGGGGGCCTCTCGGGGCACCGATAAACTCATCTTT | CALGDPPGASRGTDKLIF
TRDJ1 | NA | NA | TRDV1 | TGTGCTCTTGGGGAGAAGACAGCCCACCCCACCGATAAACTCATCTTT | CALGEKTAHPTDKLIF
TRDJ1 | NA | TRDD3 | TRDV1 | TGTGCTCTTGGGGAACTAGTTTCCGGCCCGTCCTGGGGGATACGCGTTCTCGGCGATAAACTCATCTTT | CALGELVSGPSWGIRVLGDKLIF
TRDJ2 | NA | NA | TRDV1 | TGTGCTCTTGGGTTGGCCAGCCTTCCGATTTTCTGTACTGGAGGGGTGGCAGCACAACTCTTCTTT | CALGLASLPIFCTGGVAAQLFF
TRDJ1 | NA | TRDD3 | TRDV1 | TGTGCTCTTGGGAACCTACCGGTGGGGGGATGGTACACCGATAAACTCATCTTT | CALGNLPVGGWYTDKLIF
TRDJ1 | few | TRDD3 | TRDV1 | TGTGCTCTTGGGGATCAAAGCGGTTACTGGGGGACTTACACCGATAAACTCATCTTT | CALGDQSGYWGTYTDKLIF
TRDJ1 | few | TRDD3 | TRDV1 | TGTGCTCTTGGGGAACTCCTACGAACCGCGGGGGATACGGACACCGATAAACTCATCTTT | CALGELLRTAGDTDTDKLIF
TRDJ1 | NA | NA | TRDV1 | TGTGCTCTTGGGGAACTTATCCCTACCCCCTGTGGGGGTCCCCCGTACACCGATAAACTCATCTTT | CALGELIPTPCGGPPYTDKLIF
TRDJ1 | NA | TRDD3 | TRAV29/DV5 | TGTGCAGCAAGCTCCCCGACGCATCAGGGGGGATACAAGGGGGCCGATAAACTCATCTTT | CAASSPTHQGGYKGADKLIF
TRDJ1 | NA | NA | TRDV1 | TGTGCTCTTGGGGAACTCGGCGATAAACTCATCTTT | CALGELGDKLIF
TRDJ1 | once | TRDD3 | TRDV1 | TGTGCTCTTGGGGAACGGGGCTTCCTACATCTTACTGGGGGATACACCGATAAACTCATCTTT | CALGERGFLHLTGGYTDKLIF
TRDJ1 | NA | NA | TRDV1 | TGTGCTCTTGGGGACCCAGGGCAGGGGACCGATAAACTCATCTTT | CALGDPGQGTDKLIF
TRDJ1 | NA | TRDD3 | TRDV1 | TGTGCTCTTGGGGGGGCTTATCGACCACCTATGAATTACTGGGGGTCACAAACCGATAAACTCATCTTT | CALGGAYRPPMNYWGSQTDKLIF